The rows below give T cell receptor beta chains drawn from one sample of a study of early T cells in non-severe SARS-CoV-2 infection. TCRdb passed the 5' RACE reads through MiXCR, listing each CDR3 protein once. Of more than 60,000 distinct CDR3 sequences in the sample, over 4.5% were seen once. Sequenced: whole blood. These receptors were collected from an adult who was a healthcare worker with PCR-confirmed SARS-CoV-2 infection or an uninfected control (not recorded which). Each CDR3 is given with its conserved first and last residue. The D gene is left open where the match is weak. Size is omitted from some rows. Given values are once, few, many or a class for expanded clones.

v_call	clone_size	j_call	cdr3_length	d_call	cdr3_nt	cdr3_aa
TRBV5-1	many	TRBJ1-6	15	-	TGCGCCAGCAGCTTGGGACAGCAAGATAATTCACCCCTCCACTTT	CASSLGQQDNSPLHF
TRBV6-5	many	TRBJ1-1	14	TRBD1	TGTGCCAGCAGTTACGACAGGGATTGGACTGAAGCTTTCTTT	CASSYDRDWTEAFF
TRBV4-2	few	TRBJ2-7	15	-	TGTGCCAGCAGCCAAGGGGTGGCAGGGACCTACGAGCAGTACTTC	CASSQGVAGTYEQYF
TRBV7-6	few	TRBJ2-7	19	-	TGTGCCAGCAGCTTAGCCTCCATCAGGGGGACTAGTCTAACCTACGAGCAGTACTTC	CASSLASIRGTSLTYEQYF
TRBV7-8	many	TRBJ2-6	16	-	TGTGCCAGCAGCTTAGGACGGAACTCTGGGGCCAACGTCCTGACTTTC	CASSLGRNSGANVLTF
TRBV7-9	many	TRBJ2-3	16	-	TGTGCCAGCAGCCCCCTGTGGGACCCACGGCCAGATACGCAGTATTTT	CASSPLWDPRPDTQYF
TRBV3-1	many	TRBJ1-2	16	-	TGTGCCAGCAGCCAAGATTTGGGCATCCGCCCAAGTGGCTACACCTTC	CASSQDLGIRPSGYTF
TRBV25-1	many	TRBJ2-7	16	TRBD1	TGTGCCAGCAGTGCTTGGACAACAGGGGGCAACGACGAGCAGTACTTC	CASSAWTTGGNDEQYF
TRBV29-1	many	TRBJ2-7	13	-	TGCAGCGTTGAAGGCCCCGTATCCAGGGAGCAGTACTTC	CSVEGPVSREQYF
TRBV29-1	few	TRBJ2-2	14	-	TGCAGCGCTATGAAGGGAGGGAACACCGGGGAGCTGTTTTTT	CSAMKGGNTGELFF
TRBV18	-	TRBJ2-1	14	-	TGTGCCAGCTCACCACCTGGGGGGTACAATGAGCAGTTCTTC	CASSPPGGYNEQFF
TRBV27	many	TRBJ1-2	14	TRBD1	TGTGCCAGCAGCGCCGGGACAGACCTCTATGGCTACACCTTC	CASSAGTDLYGYTF
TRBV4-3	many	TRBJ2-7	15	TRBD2	TGCGCCAGCAGCCAAGTTAGCGGGGAGCCGTACGAGCAGTACTTC	CASSQVSGEPYEQYF
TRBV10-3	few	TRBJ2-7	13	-	TGTGCCATCAGTGAGTCGACAGCCTACGAGCAGTACTTC	CAISESTAYEQYF
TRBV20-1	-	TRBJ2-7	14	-	TGCAGTGCTAGAAGAGTATCAGGGGTCAACGAGCAGTACTTC	CSARRVSGVNEQYF
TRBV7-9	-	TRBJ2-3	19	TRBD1	TGTGCCAGCAGCTTAGTCCACGGGACAGGGAAATCTAGCACAGATACGCAGTATTTT	CASSLVHGTGKSSTDTQYF
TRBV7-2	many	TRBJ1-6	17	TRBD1	TGTGCCAGCAGCCTAGATTCCCGGGACAGGGGGCGTTCACCCCTCCACTTT	CASSLDSRDRGRSPLHF
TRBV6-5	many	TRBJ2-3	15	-	TGTGCCAGCAGTTACTCGGGCGGGATTGCAGATACGCAGTATTTT	CASSYSGGIADTQYF
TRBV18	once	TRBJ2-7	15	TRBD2	TGTGCCAGCTCACTCTCTAGCGGGACCTCCTACGAGCAGTACTTC	CASSLSSGTSYEQYF
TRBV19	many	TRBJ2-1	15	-	TGTGCCAGTAGTACCGGGGTACTAACCTACAATGAGCAGTTCTTC	CASSTGVLTYNEQFF
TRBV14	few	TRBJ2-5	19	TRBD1	TGTGCCAGCAGCCAAGATATTGGGTTTGGGACAGGGGTCCAAGAGACCCAGTACTTC	CASSQDIGFGTGVQETQYF
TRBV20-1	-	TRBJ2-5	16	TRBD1	TGCAGTGCTGGAGCCTCTAGGACAGGGGCGGATGAGACCCAGTACTTC	CSAGASRTGADETQYF
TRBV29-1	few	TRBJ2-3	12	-	TGCAGCGTTGTTCAGAGCACAGATACGCAGTATTTT	CSVVQSTDTQYF
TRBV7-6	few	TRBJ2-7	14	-	TGTGCCAGCAGCTTAGTGGGGGGCTGGGACGAGCAGTACTTC	CASSLVGGWDEQYF
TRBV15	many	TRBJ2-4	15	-	TGTGCCACCAGAGGGGACGGTGGAGCCAAAAACATTCAGTACTTC	CATRGDGGAKNIQYF
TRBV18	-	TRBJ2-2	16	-	TGTGCCAGCTCACCATATGTTGTCGCGAACACCGGGGAGCTGTTTTTT	CASSPYVVANTGELFF
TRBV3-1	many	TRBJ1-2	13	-	TGTGCCAGCAGCCAGGAGGACGCCTATGGCTACACCTTC	CASSQEDAYGYTF
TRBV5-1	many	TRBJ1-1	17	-	TGCGCCAGCAGCCCTGGCGGCGGAGGCAGAATGAACACTGAAGCTTTCTTT	CASSPGGGGRMNTEAFF
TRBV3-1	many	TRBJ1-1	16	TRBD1	TGTGCCAGCAGCCGCCCTCTTCCCGGGACAGCGTCCGAAGCTTTCTTT	CASSRPLPGTASEAFF
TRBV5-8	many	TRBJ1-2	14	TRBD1	TGTGCCAGCAGCTACCCGGACAGGGACTATGGCTACACCTTC	CASSYPDRDYGYTF
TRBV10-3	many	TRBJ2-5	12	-	TGTGCCATCAGTCCGGGGGAAGAGACCCAGTACTTC	CAISPGEETQYF
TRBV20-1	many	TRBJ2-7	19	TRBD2	TGCAGTGCTAGAGAACCCCAGGTCGGCGGACTAGCGGGAGCCTACGAGCAGTACTTC	CSAREPQVGGLAGAYEQYF
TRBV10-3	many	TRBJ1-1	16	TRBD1	TGTGCCATCAGACCGGGACAGGGGGCGGTGAACACTGAAGCTTTCTTT	CAIRPGQGAVNTEAFF
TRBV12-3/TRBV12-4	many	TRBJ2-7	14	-	TGTGCCAGCAGTTTTGGGGGAGCCAGCTACGAGCAGTACTTC	CASSFGGASYEQYF
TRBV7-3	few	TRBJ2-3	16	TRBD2	TGTGCCAGCAGCTTACTAGCGGACCTAAGCACAGATACGCAGTATTTT	CASSLLADLSTDTQYF
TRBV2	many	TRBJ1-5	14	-	TGTGCCAGCTCGGCAGTTCAGGGCGCTCAGCCCCAGCATTTT	CASSAVQGAQPQHF
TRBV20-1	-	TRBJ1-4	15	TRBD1	TGCAGTGCTAGAGATCTAGAGGGGGCGAAGGAAAAACTGTTTTTT	CSARDLEGAKEKLFF
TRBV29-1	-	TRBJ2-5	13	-	TGCAGCGTGGAGACAATGGGGCAAGAGACCCAGTACTTC	CSVETMGQETQYF
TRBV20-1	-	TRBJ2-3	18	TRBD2	TGCAGTGCTAGAGCACCCCCTGGCGGGGGGGCCGTGTTGGATACGCAGTATTTT	CSARAPPGGGAVLDTQYF
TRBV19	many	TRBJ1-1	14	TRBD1	TGTGCCAGTAGTATTCCAGGGGGCTACACTGAAGCTTTCTTT	CASSIPGGYTEAFF
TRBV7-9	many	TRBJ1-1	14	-	TGTGCCAGCAGCTCCGGTTTCGTGAACACTGAAGCTTTCTTT	CASSSGFVNTEAFF
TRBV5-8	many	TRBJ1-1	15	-	TGTGCCAGCCCATCCGCGATGTGGGAATACACTGAAGCTTTCTTT	CASPSAMWEYTEAFF
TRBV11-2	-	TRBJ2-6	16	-	TGTGCCAGCAGCCCCGGCCTACGAGGTGGGGCCAACGTCCTGACTTTC	CASSPGLRGGANVLTF
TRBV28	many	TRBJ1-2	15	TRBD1	TGTGCCAGCAGCTCTCCGGGACAGACTAACTATGGCTACACCTTC	CASSSPGQTNYGYTF
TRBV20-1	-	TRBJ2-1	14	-	TGCAGTGCTAGAGAGGCCTTCGGGGGCAATGAGCAGTTCTTC	CSAREAFGGNEQFF
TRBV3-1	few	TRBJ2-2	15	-	TGTGCCAGCAGCGGGGGAACAATGAACACCGGGGAGCTGTTTTTT	CASSGGTMNTGELFF
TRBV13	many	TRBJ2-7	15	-	TGTGCCAGCAGCCGCCCGGGTTCGGGAATTTACGAGCAGTACTTC	CASSRPGSGIYEQYF
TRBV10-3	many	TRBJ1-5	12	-	TGTGCCATCAGTGAGAGGAATCAGCCCCAGCATTTT	CAISERNQPQHF
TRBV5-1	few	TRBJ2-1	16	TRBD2	TGCGCCAGCAGCCCAGGGACTAGCGGGAGGGCCGGGGAGCAGTTCTTC	CASSPGTSGRAGEQFF